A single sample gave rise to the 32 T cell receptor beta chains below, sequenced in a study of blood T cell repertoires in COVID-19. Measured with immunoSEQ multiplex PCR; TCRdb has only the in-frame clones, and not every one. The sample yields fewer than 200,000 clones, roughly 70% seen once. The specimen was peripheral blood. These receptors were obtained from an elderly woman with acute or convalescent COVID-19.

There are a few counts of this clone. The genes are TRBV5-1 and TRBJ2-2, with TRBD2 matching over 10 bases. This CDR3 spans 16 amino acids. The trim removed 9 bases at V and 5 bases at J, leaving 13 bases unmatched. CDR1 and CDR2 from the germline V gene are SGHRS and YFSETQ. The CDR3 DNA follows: TGCGCCACCCGCTGGTTGAGCGGGAGGGGAACCGGGGAGCTGTTTTTT. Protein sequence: CATRWLSGRGTGELFF.

CDR3 region: CASSQAGLAGNRFEQYF. Here the CDR3 DNA reads TGTGCCAGCAGCCAAGCGGGACTAGCGGGCAACCGGTTCGAGCAGTACTTC. This chain uses TRBV3-1 (or the pseudogene TRBV3-2) with TRBJ2-7; 12 bases align to TRBD2. Germline lookup yields CDR1 LGHDT and CDR2 YNNKEL (reference sequence). Trimming cost V 1 base and J 6 bases; bases outside gene matches: 10. The CDR3 is 17 amino acids.

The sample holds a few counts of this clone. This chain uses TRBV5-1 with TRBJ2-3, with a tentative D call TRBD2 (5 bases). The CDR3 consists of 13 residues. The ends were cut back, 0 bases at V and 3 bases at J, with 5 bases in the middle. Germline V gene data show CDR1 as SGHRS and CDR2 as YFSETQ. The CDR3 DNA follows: TGCGCCAGCAGCTTGGGGACTACAGATACGCAGTATTTT. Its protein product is CASSLGTTDTQYF.

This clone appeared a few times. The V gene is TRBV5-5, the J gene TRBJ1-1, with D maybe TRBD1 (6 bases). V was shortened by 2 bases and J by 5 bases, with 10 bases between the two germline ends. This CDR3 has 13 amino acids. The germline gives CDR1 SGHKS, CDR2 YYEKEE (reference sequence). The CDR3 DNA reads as TGTGCCAGCAGCTTACTCAGGGGAACTGAAGCTTTCTTT. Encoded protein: CASSLLRGTEAFF.

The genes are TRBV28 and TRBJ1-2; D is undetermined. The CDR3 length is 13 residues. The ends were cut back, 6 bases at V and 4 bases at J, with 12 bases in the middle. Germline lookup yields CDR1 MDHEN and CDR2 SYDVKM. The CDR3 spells CASSPSGGYGYTF. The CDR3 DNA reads TGTGCCAGCAGCCCCTCGGGAGGCTATGGCTACACCTTC.

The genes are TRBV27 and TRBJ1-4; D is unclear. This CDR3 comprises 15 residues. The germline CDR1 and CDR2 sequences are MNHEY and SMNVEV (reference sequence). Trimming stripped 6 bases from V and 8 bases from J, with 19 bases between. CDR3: CASSGGLALGEKLFF. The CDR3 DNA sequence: TGTGCCAGCAGCGGCGGGTTGGCCCTAGGGGAAAAACTGTTTTTT.

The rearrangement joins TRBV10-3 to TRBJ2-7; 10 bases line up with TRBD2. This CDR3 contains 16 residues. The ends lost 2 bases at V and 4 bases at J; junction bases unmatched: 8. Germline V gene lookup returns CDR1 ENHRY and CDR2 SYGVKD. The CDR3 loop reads CAISEGASGSTYEQYF. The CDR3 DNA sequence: TGTGCCATCAGTGAGGGGGCTAGCGGGAGTACGTACGAGCAGTACTTC.

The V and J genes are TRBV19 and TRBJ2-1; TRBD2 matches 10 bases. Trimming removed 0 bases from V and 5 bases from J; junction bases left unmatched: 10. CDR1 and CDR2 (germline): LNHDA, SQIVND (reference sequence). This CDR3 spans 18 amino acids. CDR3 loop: CASSIDRWPSGRDNEQFF. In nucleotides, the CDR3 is TGTGCCAGTAGTATAGATCGCTGGCCTAGCGGGAGAGACAATGAGCAGTTCTTC.

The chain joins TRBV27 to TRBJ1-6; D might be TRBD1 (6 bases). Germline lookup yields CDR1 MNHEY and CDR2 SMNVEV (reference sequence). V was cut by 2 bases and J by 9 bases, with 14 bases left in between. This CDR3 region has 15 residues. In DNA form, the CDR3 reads TGTGCCAGCAGTTTACAGGGGCGGGAGGGTTCACCCCTCCACTTT. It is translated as CASSLQGREGSPLHF.

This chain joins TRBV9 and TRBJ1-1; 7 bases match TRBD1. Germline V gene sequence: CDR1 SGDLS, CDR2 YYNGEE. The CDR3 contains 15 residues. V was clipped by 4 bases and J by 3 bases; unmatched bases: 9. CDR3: CASSRRGGQDTEAFF. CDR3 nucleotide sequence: TGTGCCAGCAGCCGTCGGGGCGGACAGGACACTGAAGCTTTCTTT.

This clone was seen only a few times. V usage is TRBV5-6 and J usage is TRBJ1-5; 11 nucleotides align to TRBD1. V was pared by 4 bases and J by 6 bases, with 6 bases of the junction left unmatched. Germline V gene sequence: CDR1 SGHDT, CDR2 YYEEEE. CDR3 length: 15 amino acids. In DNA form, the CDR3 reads TGTGCCAGCAGCCGAGGACAGGGGGCAGCTCAGCCCCAGCATTTT. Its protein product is CASSRGQGAAQPQHF.

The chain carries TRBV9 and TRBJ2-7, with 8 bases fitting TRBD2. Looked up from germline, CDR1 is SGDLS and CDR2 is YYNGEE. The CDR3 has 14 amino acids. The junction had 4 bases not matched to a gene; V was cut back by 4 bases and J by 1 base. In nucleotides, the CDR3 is TGTGCCAGCAGCCCTATAGCGGGGTCCTACGAGCAGTACTTC. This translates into CASSPIAGSYEQYF. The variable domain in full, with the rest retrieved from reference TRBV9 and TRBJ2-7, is DSGVTQTPKHLITATGQRVTLRCSPRSGDLSVYWYQQSLDQGLQFLIQYYNGEERAKGNILERFSAQQFPDLHSELNLSSLELGDSALYFCASSPIAGSYEQYFGPGTRLTVT.

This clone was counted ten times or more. DNA for the CDR3: TGTGCCAGCAGTTACTCTGGACAGGTGACTGAAGCTTTCTTT. Its translation is CASSYSGQVTEAFF. V usage is TRBV6-5 and J usage is TRBJ1-1, with 7 bases identical to TRBD1. The germline V gene has CDR1 MNHEY and CDR2 SVGAGI. V lost 0 bases to trimming and J lost 5 bases; unmatched junction nucleotides: 3. The CDR3 loop spans 14 amino acids.

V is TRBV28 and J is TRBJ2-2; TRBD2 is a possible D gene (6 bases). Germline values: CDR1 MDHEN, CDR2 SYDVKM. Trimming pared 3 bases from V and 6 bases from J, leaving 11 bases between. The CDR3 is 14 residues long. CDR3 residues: CASSFGSVSGELFF. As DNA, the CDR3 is TGTGCCAGCAGTTTCGGGAGTGTGTCCGGGGAGCTGTTTTTT.

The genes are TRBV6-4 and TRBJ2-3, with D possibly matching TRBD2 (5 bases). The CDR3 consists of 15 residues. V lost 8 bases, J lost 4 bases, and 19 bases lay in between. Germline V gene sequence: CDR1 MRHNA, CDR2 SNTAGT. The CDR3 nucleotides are TGTGCCAGCCTAACCTTCCCCGCGAGGGCAGATACGCAGTATTTT. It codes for CASLTFPARADTQYF.

This CDR3 reads CAIRPQGNEQFF. CDR3 in DNA: TGTGCCATCAGGCCACAGGGGAATGAGCAGTTCTTC. The genes are TRBV10-3 and TRBJ2-1, with 7 nucleotides matching TRBD1. Losses at the gene ends were 6 bases for V and 7 bases for J; bases not matched to a gene: 3. The CDR3 runs to 12 residues. The germline V gene has CDR1 ENHRY and CDR2 SYGVKD.

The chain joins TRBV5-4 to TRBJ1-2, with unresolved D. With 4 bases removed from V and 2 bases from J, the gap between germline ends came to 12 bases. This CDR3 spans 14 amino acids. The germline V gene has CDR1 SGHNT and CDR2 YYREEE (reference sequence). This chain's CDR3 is CASSLEWRNYGYTF. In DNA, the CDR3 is TGTGCCAGCAGCCTGGAATGGCGGAACTATGGCTACACCTTC.

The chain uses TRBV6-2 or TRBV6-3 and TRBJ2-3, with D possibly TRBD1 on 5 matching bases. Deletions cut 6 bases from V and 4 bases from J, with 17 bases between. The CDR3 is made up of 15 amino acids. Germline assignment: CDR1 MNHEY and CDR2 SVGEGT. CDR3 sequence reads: CASSLGPGLPDTQYF. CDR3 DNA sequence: TGTGCCAGCAGCCTTGGTCCAGGGCTTCCAGATACGCAGTATTTT.

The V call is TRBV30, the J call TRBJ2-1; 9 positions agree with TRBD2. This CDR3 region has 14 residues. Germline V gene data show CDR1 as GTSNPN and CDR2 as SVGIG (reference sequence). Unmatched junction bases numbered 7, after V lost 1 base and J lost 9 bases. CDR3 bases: TGTGCCTGGAGTGAAATAGCGGGAGAGACTGAGCAGTTCTTC. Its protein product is CAWSEIAGETEQFF.

The CDR3 bases are TGTGCCTGGACCAGGATTGCGTTATACGAGCAGTACTTC. It yields the protein CAWTRIALYEQYF. The genes are TRBV30 and TRBJ2-7, with D hard to call. The CDR3 is 13 residues long. V was cut by 4 bases and J by 4 bases, with 14 bases left in between. Germline loops: CDR1 GTSNPN, CDR2 SVGIG (reference sequence).

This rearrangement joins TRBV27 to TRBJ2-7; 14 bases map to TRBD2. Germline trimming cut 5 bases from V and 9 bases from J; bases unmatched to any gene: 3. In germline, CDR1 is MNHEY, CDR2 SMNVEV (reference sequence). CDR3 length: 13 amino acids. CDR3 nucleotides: TGTGCCAGCAGTACGGGACTAGCGGGAGTGCAGTACTTC. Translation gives CASSTGLAGVQYF.

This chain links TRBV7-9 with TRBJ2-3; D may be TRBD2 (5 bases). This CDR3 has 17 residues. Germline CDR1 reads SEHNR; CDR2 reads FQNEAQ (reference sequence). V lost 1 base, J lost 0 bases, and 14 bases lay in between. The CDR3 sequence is CASSLEGGGISTDTQYF. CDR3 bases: TGTGCCAGCAGCTTAGAAGGAGGTGGGATCAGCACAGATACGCAGTATTTT. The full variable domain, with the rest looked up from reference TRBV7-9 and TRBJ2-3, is DTGVSQNPRHKITKRGQNVTFRCDPISEHNRLYWYRQTLGQGPEFLTYFQNEAQLEKSRLLSDRFSAERPKGSFSTLEIQRTEQGDSAMYLCASSLEGGGISTDTQYFGPGTRLTVL.

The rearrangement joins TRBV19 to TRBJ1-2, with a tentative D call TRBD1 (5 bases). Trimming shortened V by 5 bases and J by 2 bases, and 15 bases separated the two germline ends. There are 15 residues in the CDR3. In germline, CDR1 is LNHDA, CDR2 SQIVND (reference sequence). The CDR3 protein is CASSDASGNNYGYTF. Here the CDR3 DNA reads TGTGCCAGTAGTGATGCGTCAGGGAACAACTATGGCTACACCTTC.

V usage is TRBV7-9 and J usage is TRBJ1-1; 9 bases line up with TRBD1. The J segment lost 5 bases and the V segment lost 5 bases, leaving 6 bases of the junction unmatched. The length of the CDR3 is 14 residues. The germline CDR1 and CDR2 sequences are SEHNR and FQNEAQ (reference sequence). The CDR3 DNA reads TGTGCCAGCAGCGTTGGACAGGGGAGGACTGAAGCTTTCTTT. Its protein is CASSVGQGRTEAFF.

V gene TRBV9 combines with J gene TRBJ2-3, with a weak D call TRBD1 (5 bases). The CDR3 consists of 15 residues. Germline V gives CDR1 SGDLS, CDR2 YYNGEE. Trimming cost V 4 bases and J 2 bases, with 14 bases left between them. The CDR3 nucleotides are TGTGCCAGCAGCTCAGGGATGGGGTACACAGATACGCAGTATTTT. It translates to CASSSGMGYTDTQYF.

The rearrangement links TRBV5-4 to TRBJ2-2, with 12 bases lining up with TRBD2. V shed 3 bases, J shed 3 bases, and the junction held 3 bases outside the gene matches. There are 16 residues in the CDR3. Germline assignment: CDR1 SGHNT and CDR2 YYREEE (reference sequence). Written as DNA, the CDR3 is TGTGCCAGCAGCTCTAGACTAGCGGGAGACACCGGGGAGCTGTTTTTT. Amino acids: CASSSRLAGDTGELFF. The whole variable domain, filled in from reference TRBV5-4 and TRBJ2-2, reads ETGVTQSPTHLIKTRGQQVTLRCSSQSGHNTVSWYQQALGQGPQFIFQYYREEENGRGNFPPRFSGLQFPNYSSELNVNALELDDSALYLCASSSRLAGDTGELFFGEGSRLTVL.

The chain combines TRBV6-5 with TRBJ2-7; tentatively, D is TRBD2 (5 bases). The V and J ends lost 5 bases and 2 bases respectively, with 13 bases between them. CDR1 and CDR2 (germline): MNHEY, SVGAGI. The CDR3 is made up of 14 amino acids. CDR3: CASSLAYRAYEQYF. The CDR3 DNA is TGTGCCAGCAGTCTAGCCTACCGCGCCTACGAGCAGTACTTC.

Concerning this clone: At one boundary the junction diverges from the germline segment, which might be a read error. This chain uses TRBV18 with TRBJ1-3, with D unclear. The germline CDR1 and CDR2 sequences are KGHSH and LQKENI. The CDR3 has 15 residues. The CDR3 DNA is TGTGCCAGCTCACCCTCGGCCGGAGTCGGAAACATCATATATTTT. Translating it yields CASSPSAGVGNIIYF.

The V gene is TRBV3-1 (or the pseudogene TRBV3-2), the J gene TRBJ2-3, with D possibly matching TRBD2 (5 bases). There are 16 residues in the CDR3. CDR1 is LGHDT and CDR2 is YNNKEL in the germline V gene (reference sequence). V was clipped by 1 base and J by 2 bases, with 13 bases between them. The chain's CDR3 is CASSQGLAGSTDTQYF. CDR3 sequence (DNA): TGTGCCAGCAGCCAAGGTTTGGCGGGTTCCACAGATACGCAGTATTTT.

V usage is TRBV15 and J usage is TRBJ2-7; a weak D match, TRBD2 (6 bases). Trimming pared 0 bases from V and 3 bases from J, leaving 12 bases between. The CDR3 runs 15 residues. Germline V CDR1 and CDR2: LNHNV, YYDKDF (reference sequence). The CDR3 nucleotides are TGTGCCACCAGCAGAGATGTCGGGCGGGGCTACGAGCAGTACTTC. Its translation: CATSRDVGRGYEQYF.

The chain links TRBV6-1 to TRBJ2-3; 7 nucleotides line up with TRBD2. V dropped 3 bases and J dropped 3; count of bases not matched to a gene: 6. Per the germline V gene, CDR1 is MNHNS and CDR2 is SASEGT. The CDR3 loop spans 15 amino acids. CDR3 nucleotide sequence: TGTGCCAGCAGTGATGGGAGGGCCTATACAGATACGCAGTATTTT. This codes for CASSDGRAYTDTQYF.

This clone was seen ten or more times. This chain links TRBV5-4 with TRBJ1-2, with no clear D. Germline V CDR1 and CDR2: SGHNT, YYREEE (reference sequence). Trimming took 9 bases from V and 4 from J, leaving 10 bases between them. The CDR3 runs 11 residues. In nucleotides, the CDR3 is TGTGCCACGCGAGGTCTCTATGGCTACACCTTC. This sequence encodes CATRGLYGYTF. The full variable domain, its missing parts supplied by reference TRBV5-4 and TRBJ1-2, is ETGVTQSPTHLIKTRGQQVTLRCSSQSGHNTVSWYQQALGQGPQFIFQYYREEENGRGNFPPRFSGLQFPNYSSELNVNALELDDSALYLCATRGLYGYTFGSGTRLTVV.